The 24 T cell receptor beta chains below all came from one sample that was sequenced in a study of Ad26.COV2.S vaccination and SARS-CoV-2 variants. TCRdb's table, derived via immunoSEQ multiplex PCR, lists solely in-frame clones and lacks some. Among roughly 380,000 clones listed, about 91% were seen once. This specimen consisted of peripheral blood, obtained after recovery from COVID-19. The receptors derive from a human donor who had recovered from COVID-19.

V usage is TRBV5-4 and J usage is TRBJ1-6, with TRBD1 as a possible D gene (5 bases). Germline V gene lookup returns CDR1 SGHNT and CDR2 YYREEE (reference sequence). Deletions cut 4 bases from V and 10 bases from J, with 18 bases between. This CDR3 spans 15 amino acids. This CDR3 reads CASSPGQGDESPLHF. The CDR3, as DNA: TGTGCCAGCAGCCCGGGGCAGGGCGATGAATCACCCCTCCACTTT.

This chain joins TRBV27 and TRBJ1-5; D is undetermined. Between the trimmed V and J ends, which lost 5 bases and 0 bases, there was a span of 5 bases. CDR1 is MNHEY, CDR2 SMNVEV, per germline (reference sequence). This CDR3 spans 13 amino acids. The CDR3 DNA reads as TGTGCCAGCAGTGAAGGTAGCAATCAGCCCCAGCATTTT. The encoded protein is CASSEGSNQPQHF.

The chain has TRBV12-3 or TRBV12-4 and TRBJ1-2; D remains ambiguous. The ends were cut back, 3 bases at V and 5 bases at J, with 10 bases in the middle. CDR3 length equals 13 residues. The CDR3: CASSLLQQYGYTF. The CDR3 DNA follows: TGTGCCAGCAGTTTGCTACAGCAATATGGCTACACCTTC.

The chain joins TRBV19 to TRBJ1-1, with D possibly matching TRBD1 (5 bases). The CDR3 runs to 14 residues. Trimming took 7 bases from V and 3 from J, leaving 15 bases between them. Germline V gives CDR1 LNHDA, CDR2 SQIVND (reference sequence). CDR3 loop: CASTGDFRDTEAFF. The DNA of the CDR3 is TGTGCCAGTACGGGGGATTTTAGGGACACTGAAGCTTTCTTT.

The chain recombines TRBV5-1 with TRBJ2-5; D uncertain. The CDR3 totals 14 residues. CDR1 and CDR2 from the germline V gene are SGHRS and YFSETQ. The V end was cut by 3 bases, the J end by 0 bases, with 9 bases between. The CDR3 sequence: CASSYQKYQETQYF. CDR3 in DNA: TGCGCCAGCAGCTACCAGAAGTACCAAGAGACCCAGTACTTC.

V is TRBV25-1 and J is TRBJ1-1; the D gene is possibly TRBD1 (5 bases). The CDR3 has 13 amino acids. Trimming shortened V by 5 bases and J by 7 bases, and 14 bases separated the two germline ends. CDR1 MGHDK and CDR2 SYGVNS come from the germline V gene. The chain's CDR3 is CASSQGSKLEAFF. The CDR3 nucleotides are TGTGCCAGCAGTCAGGGTTCCAAACTTGAAGCTTTCTTT.

About this clone itself: Other DNA sequences of this sample code for an identical CDR3. This chain connects TRBV9 to TRBJ1-5, with a tentative D call TRBD1 (5 bases). CDR3 size: 15 residues. Trimming removed 0 bases from V and 4 bases from J, with 11 bases in between. Looked up from germline, CDR1 is SGDLS and CDR2 is YYNGEE. The CDR3 DNA reads as TGTGCCAGCAGCGTAGGGGGGACGGCAAATCAGCCCCAGCATTTT. Translation gives CASSVGGTANQPQHF.

The rearrangement joins TRBV7-2 to TRBJ1-6; D gene unclear. Germline loops: CDR1 SGHTA, CDR2 FQGNSA. This CDR3 has 13 amino acids. Trimming cost V 2 bases and J 8 bases, with 7 bases left between them. The CDR3, as DNA: TGTGCCAGCAGCTTAAGGCGGGATTCACCCCTCCACTTT. This codes for CASSLRRDSPLHF.

The chain combines TRBV6-2 or TRBV6-3 with TRBJ2-2; 8 nucleotides agree with TRBD2. Germline V CDR1 and CDR2: MNHEY, SVGEGT. The CDR3 is made up of 13 amino acids. The ends lost 5 bases at V and 7 bases at J; junction bases unmatched: 3. CDR3 sequence (DNA): TGTGCCAGCAGTCGGGGGGGTAACGGGGAGCTGTTTTTT. This sequence encodes CASSRGGNGELFF.

J is TRBJ2-1 and V is TRBV5-1, with 12 bases lining up with TRBD2. The CDR3 is 17 amino acids. Looked up from germline, CDR1 is SGHRS and CDR2 is YFSETQ. The V gene end was trimmed by 4 bases and the J gene end by 5 bases; junction bases not matched to a gene: 10. The CDR3 reads CASSLRTSGELNNEQFF. The DNA for the CDR3 is TGCGCCAGCAGCCTCCGGACTAGCGGGGAGTTGAACAATGAGCAGTTCTTC.

This clone was seen just once. The DNA for the CDR3 is TGTGCCAGTACCGCCACAGGGAACTATGGCTACACCTTC. Translating it yields CASTATGNYGYTF. V is TRBV19 and J is TRBJ1-2, with D maybe TRBD1 (6 bases). The CDR3 runs 13 residues. Germline-derived CDR1 and CDR2 are LNHDA and SQIVND (reference sequence). With 7 bases removed from V and 2 bases from J, the gap between germline ends came to 11 bases.

The CDR3 DNA is TGTGCCAGCAAGCCTGGGGGCACAGATACGCAGTATTTT. This codes for CASKPGGTDTQYF. V and J are TRBV12-3 or TRBV12-4 and TRBJ2-3; D remains ambiguous. The CDR3 contains 13 residues. Trimming took off 7 bases at V and 1 base at J, with 9 bases between the two ends.

This clone was found a few times. V is TRBV5-5 and J is TRBJ2-1; D is unclear. Germline V CDR1 and CDR2: SGHKS, YYEKEE (reference sequence). CDR3 length: 10 amino acids. The V and J ends lost 4 bases and 9 bases respectively, with 5 bases between them. This CDR3 reads CASSPGEQFF. In DNA form, the CDR3 reads TGTGCCAGCAGCCCGGGTGAGCAGTTCTTC.

This chain joins TRBV13 and TRBJ2-7; 8 positions agree with TRBD1. This CDR3 region has 14 residues. V lost 4 bases to trimming and J lost 5 bases; unmatched junction nucleotides: 7. Germline-derived CDR1 and CDR2 are PRHDT and FYEKMQ (reference sequence). The CDR3 region has the DNA TGTGCCAGCAGCTCCAGGACAGGGTTTAACGAGCAGTACTTC. This sequence encodes CASSSRTGFNEQYF.

The chain combines TRBV5-1 with TRBJ1-3; TRBD1 is a possible D gene (6 bases). Germline loops: CDR1 SGHRS, CDR2 YFSETQ. V was trimmed by 3 bases and J by 0 bases, leaving 16 bases between them. The CDR3 contains 17 residues. CDR3 sequence reads: CASSSTTGRGSGNTIYF. The DNA for the CDR3 is TGCGCCAGCAGCTCGACAACAGGGAGAGGCTCTGGAAACACCATATATTTT.

The genes are TRBV12-3 or TRBV12-4 and TRBJ2-5, with 13 nucleotides matching TRBD2. CDR3 size: 13 residues. V lost 6 bases and J lost 9; bases outside the gene matches: 4. CDR3 protein: CASSLGLAGPQYF. Written as DNA, the CDR3 is TGTGCCAGCAGCCTGGGACTAGCGGGGCCCCAGTACTTC.

The chain has TRBV15 and TRBJ1-1; TRBD1 is a possible D gene (6 bases). The CDR3 has 13 amino acids. V was cut by 0 bases and J by 7 bases, with 9 bases left in between. Germline V gene lookup returns CDR1 LNHNV and CDR2 YYDKDF (reference sequence). The DNA for the CDR3 is TGTGCCACCAGCAGAGATCACAGGGTTGAAGCTTTCTTT. Protein product: CATSRDHRVEAFF.

The chain uses TRBV12-5 and TRBJ2-5; maybe TRBD2 (5 bases). The CDR3 spans 12 residues. Germline V gives CDR1 LGHNT, CDR2 FRNRAP. Trimming stripped 8 bases from V and 5 bases from J, with 12 bases between. The CDR3 DNA reads TGTGCTAGTCGCCGGGGTTACGAGACCCAGTACTTC. Its protein product is CASRRGYETQYF.

The V call is TRBV6-5, the J call TRBJ1-6; TRBD1 is a possible D gene (5 bases). The V and J ends lost 5 bases and 9 bases respectively, with 14 bases between them. The CDR3 is 14 residues long. Germline assignment: CDR1 MNHEY and CDR2 SVGAGI. The CDR3 loop is CASSLGGVRSPLHF. CDR3 DNA: TGTGCCAGCAGTCTCGGGGGGGTCCGTTCACCCCTCCACTTT.

This clone was found a few times. One junction end disagrees with the germline gene, perhaps due to a read error. This rearrangement joins TRBV5-1 to TRBJ2-1; TRBD2 matches at 13 bases. The V gene's germline CDR1 is SGHRS and CDR2 YFSETQ. The CDR3 spans 16 residues. CDR3 region: CASSSRLAGGQNERFF. The CDR3, as DNA: TGCGCCAGCAGCTCAAGACTAGCGGGGGGCCAAAATGAGCGGTTCTTC.

The chain carries TRBV5-1 and TRBJ1-6, with D hard to call. The CDR3 has 14 amino acids. The V end was cut by 3 bases, the J end by 7 bases, with 11 bases between. Germline V gene lookup returns CDR1 SGHRS and CDR2 YFSETQ. The CDR3 sequence: CASSSEVPNSPLHF. The CDR3 bases are TGCGCCAGCAGCTCGGAGGTGCCAAATTCACCCCTCCACTTT.

V is TRBV6-5 and J is TRBJ1-1; D is ambiguous. V lost 8 bases and J lost 4, with 11 bases in between. The CDR3 is 12 residues long. Germline CDR1 and CDR2: MNHEY and SVGAGI. CDR3 residues: CASARTGTEAFF. For the CDR3, the DNA is TGTGCCAGCGCAAGGACTGGCACTGAAGCTTTCTTT.

The J gene is TRBJ1-2, the V gene TRBV7-9, with D possibly TRBD1 on 5 matching bases. The CDR3 sequence is 14 residues long. In germline, CDR1 is SEHNR, CDR2 FQNEAQ (reference sequence). V gave up 5 bases and J gave up 8 bases, with 18 bases separating them. CDR3: CASSREGPYWGYTF. In DNA form, the CDR3 reads TGTGCCAGCAGCCGCGAGGGGCCCTACTGGGGCTACACCTTC.

The rearrangement joins TRBV5-1 to TRBJ2-1; 11 bases match TRBD2. This CDR3 is built from 17 residues. Trimming took 0 bases from V and 4 from J; bases not matched to a gene: 6. Germline V gene lookup returns CDR1 SGHRS and CDR2 YFSETQ. For the CDR3, the DNA is TGCGCCAGCAGCTTGGACGCTAGCGGGGGGCCTTACAATGAGCAGTTCTTC. Amino acids: CASSLDASGGPYNEQFF.